These 15 T cell receptor beta chains came from one sample sequenced in a study of glioma-infiltrating T cells after dendritic cell vaccination. Sample time point: after dendritic cell vaccination, including at tumor progression/relapse. Here immunoSEQ multiplex PCR was the method, and the copy in TCRdb shows in-frame clones only, minus some. This table holds 85,000 to 100,000 clones, about 85% found once. The sequencing used blood, collected after dendritic cell vaccination. These receptors were collected from a human donor with glioblastoma.

This chain joins TRBV27 and TRBJ2-7; TRBD2 is a possible D gene (6 bases). V was cut by 0 bases and J by 2 bases, with 17 bases left in between. CDR1 and CDR2 (germline): MNHEY, SMNVEV (reference sequence). The CDR3 sequence is 17 residues long. The CDR3 DNA sequence: TGTGCCAGCAGTTTATCCGACCTGGGAGGACACCCCTACGAGCAGTACTTC. Translating it yields CASSLSDLGGHPYEQYF.

This rearrangement joins TRBV9 to TRBJ2-3, with 8 nucleotides matching TRBD1. CDR1 and CDR2 (germline): SGDLS, YYNGEE. The CDR3 has 16 residues. The trim removed 0 bases at V and 1 base at J, leaving 4 bases unmatched. The DNA of the CDR3 is TGTGCCAGCAGCGTAGCCGGGACAGGACGCACAGATACGCAGTATTTT. Amino acids: CASSVAGTGRTDTQYF.

The rearrangement uses TRBV10-1 and TRBJ2-5; tentative D call: TRBD2 (7 bases). Germline assignment: CDR1 WNHNN and CDR2 SYGVQD (reference sequence). The CDR3 has 15 residues. Trimming shortened V by 5 bases and J by 2 bases, and 15 bases separated the two germline ends. CDR3 nucleotide sequence: TGCGCCAGCAGTTTAGAGGGGGGGAAACAAGAGACCCAGTACTTC. It encodes CASSLEGGKQETQYF.

This chain connects TRBV4-2 to TRBJ2-7; a possible D gene is TRBD2 (5 bases). The CDR3 runs to 15 residues. Germline V lookup: CDR1 LGHNA, CDR2 YNFKEQ. Trimming pared 1 base from V and 3 bases from J, leaving 13 bases between. CDR3 amino acids: CASSQVWASNYEQYF. CDR3 nucleotides: TGTGCCAGCAGCCAAGTATGGGCTAGCAACTACGAGCAGTACTTC.

This clone was seen a few times. The J gene is TRBJ1-1, the V gene TRBV20-1; D not resolved. CDR3 length: 11 amino acids. The V end lost 6 bases, the J end lost 11 bases, and 16 bases lay between the germline ends. CDR1 and CDR2 from the germline V gene are DFQATT and SNEGSKA (reference sequence). The CDR3: CSALRGLSAFF. The CDR3 DNA is TGCAGTGCCCTGAGAGGGCTTAGTGCTTTCTTT.

The chain carries TRBV19 and TRBJ1-2; D is unresolved. This CDR3 is built from 12 residues. The germline gives CDR1 LNHDA, CDR2 SQIVND (reference sequence). V was shortened by 11 bases and J by 4 bases, with 14 bases between the two germline ends. CDR3 DNA: TGTGCCGCGGGCCACTTGCTCTATGGCTACACCTTC. Amino acids: CAAGHLLYGYTF.

The chain couples TRBV5-1 to TRBJ2-1, with TRBD1 as a possible D gene (6 bases). Germline lookup yields CDR1 SGHRS and CDR2 YFSETQ. The CDR3 runs 15 residues. The ends were cut back, 5 bases at V and 5 bases at J, with 17 bases in the middle. The CDR3 loop is CASRLRGLGDNEQFF. The CDR3 DNA reads TGCGCCAGCAGGCTCAGGGGCCTGGGGGACAATGAGCAGTTCTTC.

The chain carries TRBV5-1 and TRBJ2-3; 9 bases map to TRBD2. After removal of 4 bases from V and 4 bases from J, the junction contained 7 bases not matched to a gene. CDR1 SGHRS and CDR2 YFSETQ come from the germline V gene. The CDR3 consists of 15 residues. The CDR3 loop reads CASSELAGIADTQYF. The CDR3 region has the DNA TGCGCCAGCAGCGAACTAGCGGGTATCGCAGATACGCAGTATTTT.

V usage is TRBV5-4 and J usage is TRBJ1-1, with D possibly being TRBD1 (5 bases). The CDR3 has 14 amino acids. V was pared by 1 base and J by 4 bases, with 11 bases between. Germline loops: CDR1 SGHNT, CDR2 YYREEE (reference sequence). The CDR3 is CASSLLQVPTEAFF. The CDR3 DNA reads as TGTGCCAGCAGCTTGTTACAGGTACCCACTGAAGCTTTCTTT.

V and J are TRBV7-2 and TRBJ1-1, with D perhaps TRBD1 (5 bases). V lost 5 bases and J 1 base, leaving 11 bases between the germline ends. The CDR3 totals 14 residues. The germline V gene has CDR1 SGHTA and CDR2 FQGNSA. CDR3 nucleotide sequence: TGTGCCAGCAGCCGGAACCAGGGGAACACTGAAGCTTTCTTT. Residues: CASSRNQGNTEAFF.

This clone was counted once. The chain joins TRBV6-5 to TRBJ1-5, with no clear D. Trimming cost V 6 bases and J 0 bases, with 12 bases left between them. This CDR3 contains 15 residues. The germline gives CDR1 MNHEY, CDR2 SVGAGI. The CDR3 loop reads CASRPTANSNQPQHF. DNA for the CDR3: TGTGCCAGCAGACCCACAGCAAATAGCAATCAGCCCCAGCATTTT.

This rearrangement joins TRBV5-1 to TRBJ2-7; D is unresolved. V lost 0 bases, J lost 0 bases, and 4 bases lay in between. The CDR3 is 13 amino acids. The germline V gene encodes CDR1 SGHRS and CDR2 YFSETQ. The CDR3 coding sequence is TGCGCCAGCAGCTTGGATCACTCCTACGAGCAGTACTTC. Encoded protein: CASSLDHSYEQYF.

The chain recombines TRBV9 with TRBJ2-6; 10 nucleotides line up with TRBD1. Germline V gene lookup returns CDR1 SGDLS and CDR2 YYNGEE. This CDR3 is built from 20 residues. V was clipped by 3 bases and J by 2 bases; unmatched bases: 14. The CDR3 coding sequence is TGTGCCAGCAGCGCCCAGCATCCGGGACAGGGGCTGACTGGGGCCAACGTCCTGACTTTC. Translating it yields CASSAQHPGQGLTGANVLTF.

The chain is built from TRBV7-3 and TRBJ2-2; 10 bases match TRBD2. Germline CDR1 and CDR2: SGHTA and FQGTGA. The CDR3 length is 17 residues. The V gene end was trimmed by 0 bases and the J gene end by 6 bases; junction bases not matched to a gene: 7. CDR3: CASSLTSSGSFAGELFF. The DNA of the CDR3 is TGTGCCAGCAGCTTAACTTCTAGCGGGAGTTTCGCCGGGGAGCTGTTTTTT.

V is TRBV5-4 and J is TRBJ2-7; 7 positions match TRBD1. J gave up 0 bases and V 4 bases, and 7 bases lay outside the gene matches. The CDR3 contains 15 residues. Germline V CDR1 and CDR2: SGHNT, YYREEE (reference sequence). CDR3 DNA sequence: TGTGCCAGCAGCAGAGGGGGCGAGAGCTCCTACGAGCAGTACTTC. Its translation is CASSRGGESSYEQYF.